The 29 T cell receptor beta chains listed next were all sequenced from one sample in a study of blood T cell repertoires in COVID-19. Repertoires were generated with immunoSEQ multiplex PCR, while TCRdb's copy carries only in-frame clones and drops some. The sample contains around 240,000 clones, about 80% of which appear only once. The material sequenced was peripheral blood. Receptor source: a woman aged 50 to 60 with acute or convalescent COVID-19.

The chain joins TRBV4-1 to TRBJ2-3; tentative D call: TRBD2 (6 bases). V gave up 0 bases and J gave up 2 bases, with 12 bases separating them. The CDR3 is 16 amino acids. CDR1 is MGHRA and CDR2 is YSYEKL in the germline V gene. The CDR3 DNA sequence: TGCGCCAGCAGCCAAGATCCGGGGGACTTCACAGATACGCAGTATTTT. It encodes CASSQDPGDFTDTQYF.

The CDR3 nucleotides are TGCGCCAGCAGCTTGGGAGGGGGAAACACCGGGGAGCTGTTTTTT. Translating it yields CASSLGGGNTGELFF. The gene calls are TRBV5-1 and TRBJ2-2; D perhaps matches TRBD1 (6 bases). The germline gives CDR1 SGHRS, CDR2 YFSETQ. The CDR3 contains 15 residues. V lost 0 bases and J lost 2, with 8 bases in between. The whole variable domain, filled in from reference TRBV5-1 and TRBJ2-2, reads KAGVTQTPRYLIKTRGQQVTLSCSPISGHRSVSWYQQTPGQGLQFLFEYFSETQRNKGNFPGRFSGRQFSNSRSEMNVSTLELGDSALYLCASSLGGGNTGELFFGEGSRLTVL.

The chain uses TRBV5-1 and TRBJ1-2, with 10 positions matching TRBD1. The CDR3 covers 15 residues. Germline CDR1 SGHRS, CDR2 YFSETQ. V trimming: 4 bases; J trimming: 3 bases; junction bases outside the gene matches: 6. In DNA, the CDR3 is TGCGCCAGCAGCGACCGGGACAGGGGAGACTATGGCTACACCTTC. It translates to CASSDRDRGDYGYTF.

This clone came up a few times. The chain employs TRBV10-2 and TRBJ2-3; tentative D call: TRBD1 (5 bases). Germline V gives CDR1 WSHSY, CDR2 SAAADI. The CDR3 runs to 12 residues. The V and J ends lost 6 bases and 2 bases respectively, with 6 bases between them. The CDR3 DNA reads as TGCGCCAGCAGGACAGACACAGATACGCAGTATTTT. It translates to CASRTDTDTQYF.

The chain is built from TRBV19 and TRBJ1-5; TRBD1 might be the D (6 bases). Trimming stripped 7 bases from V and 5 bases from J, with 15 bases between. Germline-derived CDR1 and CDR2 are LNHDA and SQIVND (reference sequence). The CDR3 totals 14 residues. The CDR3 spells CASTADSSYQPQHF. For the CDR3, the DNA is TGTGCCAGTACCGCGGACAGCTCATATCAGCCCCAGCATTTT.

V usage is TRBV19 and J usage is TRBJ2-2; 7 nucleotides agree with TRBD1. Germline CDR1 reads LNHDA; CDR2 reads SQIVND (reference sequence). CDR3 length: 14 amino acids. The junction had 6 bases not matched to a gene; V was cut back by 7 bases and J by 4 bases. Here the CDR3 DNA reads TGTGCCAGTAATCATGCAGGGGGCACCGGGGAGCTGTTTTTT. This sequence encodes CASNHAGGTGELFF.

This chain links TRBV30 with TRBJ2-5; 8 bases are shared with TRBD1. The CDR3 has 17 residues. J was trimmed by 4 bases and V by 0 bases; bases with no gene match: 13. The V gene's germline CDR1 is GTSNPN and CDR2 SVGIG (reference sequence). For the CDR3, the DNA is TGTGCCTGGAGTGTAGGATTCCAGACAGGGGTGGTAGAGACCCAGTACTTC. Translated: CAWSVGFQTGVVETQYF.

The chain is built from TRBV19 and TRBJ2-5; TRBD1 aligns across 8 bases. CDR3 length equals 14 residues. V was clipped by 3 bases and J by 2 bases; unmatched bases: 2. Germline assignment: CDR1 LNHDA and CDR2 SQIVND (reference sequence). The CDR3 region is CASSIGDRQETQYF. CDR3 nucleotide sequence: TGTGCCAGTAGTATTGGGGACAGGCAAGAGACCCAGTACTTC.

J is TRBJ2-7 and V is TRBV11-2; 11 bases match TRBD2. From germline, CDR1 is SGHAT and CDR2 FQNNGV. V was pared by 0 bases and J by 6 bases, with 4 bases of the junction left unmatched. The CDR3 contains 15 residues. The CDR3 sequence: CASSLDRLAGGEQYF. The CDR3 DNA reads as TGTGCCAGCAGCTTAGATAGGCTAGCGGGGGGCGAGCAGTACTTC.

The chain combines TRBV2 with TRBJ1-2; D is possibly TRBD1 (5 bases). Germline loops: CDR1 SNHLY, CDR2 FYNNEI. Trimming cost V 0 bases and J 8 bases, with 13 bases left between them. The CDR3 length is 14 residues. The CDR3 nucleotides read TGTGCCAGCAGTGAAGCGCGGCAGGGTGACGGCTACACCTTC. Its translation: CASSEARQGDGYTF.

This clone has a single count. The J gene is TRBJ1-1, the V gene TRBV5-5, with 12 bases that match TRBD1. CDR1 SGHKS and CDR2 YYEKEE come from the germline V gene (reference sequence). This CDR3 has 16 amino acids. After removal of 4 bases from V and 1 base from J, the junction contained 5 bases not matched to a gene. CDR3 amino acids: CASSRGQGAKNTEAFF. The CDR3 region has the DNA TGTGCCAGCAGCCGGGGACAGGGGGCGAAGAACACTGAAGCTTTCTTT.

The chain combines TRBV5-5 with TRBJ1-2; TRBD1 might be the D (5 bases). CDR1 and CDR2 from the germline V gene are SGHKS and YYEKEE (reference sequence). This CDR3 spans 13 amino acids. V lost 0 bases and J 6 bases, leaving 9 bases between the germline ends. CDR3 protein: CASSLERGDGYTF. CDR3 sequence (DNA): TGTGCCAGCAGCTTGGAAAGGGGCGATGGCTACACCTTC.

The rearrangement joins TRBV24-1 to TRBJ2-5; tentatively, D is TRBD1 (6 bases). V shed 4 bases and J shed 5 bases, with 19 bases lying between them. The CDR3 is made up of 16 amino acids. Germline CDR1 reads KGHDR; CDR2 reads SFDVKD. In DNA, the CDR3 is TGTGCCACCAGTGAGACCGACAGGATCGGATCGGAGACCCAGTACTTC. As protein: CATSETDRIGSETQYF.

As DNA, the CDR3 is TGTGCCAGCAGTTTCCAGGGTATCTACGAGCAGTACTTC. It codes for CASSFQGIYEQYF. The genes are TRBV28 and TRBJ2-7, with D possibly TRBD1 on 5 matching bases. Per the germline V gene, CDR1 is MDHEN and CDR2 is SYDVKM. V shed 3 bases and J shed 3 bases, with 9 bases lying between them. CDR3 size: 13 residues.

For the CDR3, the DNA is TGTGCCAGCAGCTTAGACAGGGGGCGGCGTGAAAAACTGTTTTTT. Protein sequence: CASSLDRGRREKLFF. The chain is built from TRBV7-6 and TRBJ1-4, with 9 positions matching TRBD1. Germline-derived CDR1 and CDR2 are SGHVS and FNYEAQ. This CDR3 is built from 15 residues. The ends lost 1 base at V and 7 bases at J; junction bases unmatched: 4.

The chain carries TRBV6-5 and TRBJ1-1; 9 nucleotides match TRBD1. V lost 6 bases to trimming and J lost 7 bases; unmatched junction nucleotides: 12. CDR3 size: 15 residues. The germline V gene encodes CDR1 MNHEY and CDR2 SVGAGI. For the CDR3, the DNA is TGTGCCAGCAGCAGCCAGATGGACAGGGGAAGTGAAGCTTTCTTT. This codes for CASSSQMDRGSEAFF.

The chain recombines TRBV18 with TRBJ1-1; the D is unclear. This CDR3 has 15 amino acids. In germline, CDR1 is KGHSH, CDR2 LQKENI. Between the trimmed V and J ends, which lost 4 bases and 5 bases, there was a span of 17 bases. The CDR3 sequence is CASSRTGLEETEAFF. CDR3 sequence (DNA): TGTGCCAGCTCACGGACTGGTCTAGAGGAAACTGAAGCTTTCTTT.

Only one count was recorded for this clone. The chain is built from TRBV7-2 and TRBJ1-4; 11 positions agree with TRBD1. V lost 0 bases to trimming and J lost 8 bases; unmatched junction nucleotides: 2. CDR3 length equals 15 residues. Germline V CDR1 and CDR2: SGHTA, FQGNSA. CDR3 loop: CASSLAGQGGEKLFF. CDR3 DNA sequence: TGTGCCAGCAGCTTAGCGGGACAGGGGGGAGAAAAACTGTTTTTT.

This chain connects TRBV7-2 to TRBJ2-5; 8 bases are a match to TRBD2. CDR1 SGHTA and CDR2 FQGNSA come from the germline V gene. The CDR3 loop spans 15 amino acids. With 3 bases clipped from V and 3 bases from J, the junction kept 6 bases outside the gene matches. The CDR3: CASSFTTSGEETQYF. The DNA for the CDR3 is TGTGCCAGCAGCTTTACAACTAGCGGTGAAGAGACCCAGTACTTC.

The V call is TRBV7-2, the J call TRBJ2-1, with D unclear. CDR1 and CDR2 (germline): SGHTA, FQGNSA. The CDR3 has 13 residues. Trimming took 2 bases from V and 10 from J, leaving 12 bases between them. CDR3 in amino acids: CASSLPGFHEQFF. The CDR3 bases are TGTGCCAGCAGCTTACCCGGGTTCCACGAGCAGTTCTTC.

The chain employs TRBV19 and TRBJ2-1; 10 nucleotides align to TRBD2. The CDR3 is 14 residues long. V shed 2 bases, J shed 9 bases, and the junction held 4 bases outside the gene matches. CDR1 LNHDA and CDR2 SQIVND come from the germline V gene (reference sequence). For the CDR3, the DNA is TGTGCCAGTAGTATAAGCGGGGGGGCCAGTGAGCAGTTCTTC. Encoded protein: CASSISGGASEQFF. Together with reference TRBV19 and TRBJ2-1, the CDR3 gives the full variable domain: DGGITQSPKYLFRKEGQNVTLSCEQNLNHDAMYWYRQDPGQGLRLIYYSQIVNDFQKGDIAEGYSVSREKKESFPLTVTSAQKNPTAFYLCASSISGGASEQFFGPGTRLTVL.

This clone was seen just once. The V and J genes are TRBV29-1 and TRBJ1-2; D is perhaps TRBD1 (5 bases). Deletions cut 6 bases from V and 2 bases from J, with 16 bases between. There are 14 residues in the CDR3. From germline, CDR1 is SQVTM and CDR2 ANQGSEA. The CDR3 protein is CSVSPGGPNYGYTF. For the CDR3, the DNA is TGCAGCGTCTCACCCGGGGGACCCAACTATGGCTACACCTTC.

The V and J genes are TRBV2 and TRBJ1-5; TRBD1 is a possible D gene (6 bases). From germline, CDR1 is SNHLY and CDR2 FYNNEI. V was pared by 7 bases and J by 3 bases, with 13 bases between. There are 14 residues in the CDR3. In nucleotides, the CDR3 is TGTGCCAGCAACAGGGACGGCCTCAATCAGCCCCAGCATTTT. This encodes CASNRDGLNQPQHF.

The rearrangement joins TRBV4-2 to TRBJ2-2; 11 bases fit TRBD2. The CDR3 runs 16 residues. Looked up from germline, CDR1 is LGHNA and CDR2 is YNFKEQ. J gave up 1 base and V 3 bases, and 1 base lay outside the gene matches. CDR3 nucleotides: TGTGCCAGCAGCCAGCTAGCGGGGGGGAACACCGGGGAGCTGTTTTTT. Protein: CASSQLAGGNTGELFF.

V and J are TRBV29-1 and TRBJ1-2; 7 bases agree with TRBD1. Germline CDR1 reads SQVTM; CDR2 reads ANQGSEA. Losses at the gene ends were 1 base for V and 5 bases for J; bases not matched to a gene: 4. The CDR3 has 13 residues. The CDR3 is CSVEAGQFYGYTF. In DNA form, the CDR3 reads TGCAGCGTTGAAGCGGGACAGTTTTATGGCTACACCTTC.

The V call is TRBV28, the J call TRBJ2-1; perhaps TRBD2 as D (6 bases). CDR1 MDHEN and CDR2 SYDVKM come from the germline V gene. V was cut by 6 bases and J by 6 bases, with 9 bases left in between. CDR3 length: 12 amino acids. The CDR3 loop reads CASRIAANEQFF. Written as DNA, the CDR3 is TGTGCCAGCAGGATAGCGGCCAATGAGCAGTTCTTC.

In DNA, the CDR3 is TGTGCCAGCCGTAGGGGGCGGTCGGCTGAAGCTTTCTTT. Residues: CASRRGRSAEAFF. The chain has TRBV19 and TRBJ1-1, with 7 bases lining up with TRBD1. Germline lookup yields CDR1 LNHDA and CDR2 SQIVND (reference sequence). Germline trimming cut 9 bases from V and 6 bases from J; bases unmatched to any gene: 10. This CDR3 contains 13 residues.

The rearrangement uses TRBV24-1 and TRBJ2-2; D ambiguous. The germline V gene encodes CDR1 KGHDR and CDR2 SFDVKD. The germline V and J ends were trimmed by 6 bases and 3 bases, with 4 bases remaining between them. CDR3 length: 12 residues. For the CDR3, the DNA is TGTGCCACCAGTCTTGACACCGGGGAGCTGTTTTTT. Translation: CATSLDTGELFF.

The rearrangement uses TRBV10-1 and TRBJ1-5, with 7 bases fitting TRBD1. Germline V gene sequence: CDR1 WNHNN, CDR2 SYGVQD (reference sequence). J gave up 3 bases and V 8 bases, and 4 bases lay outside the gene matches. The CDR3 length is 13 residues. The CDR3 bases are TGCGCCAGCTGGACAGGACACAATCAGCCCCAGCATTTT. Translating gives CASWTGHNQPQHF.